This T cell receptor (beta chain) was profiled in a study of blood T cell repertoires in COVID-19. Study context: The samples span acute and convalescent COVID-19 from the United States, Italy and Spain. The analysed material was cDNA or gDNA that came from T cells, B-cell-depleted T cells, or PBMCs.

Looked up from germline, CDR1 is SGHNT and CDR2 is YYREEE (reference sequence). Trimming at V came to 3 bases and at J to 8 bases, leaving 4 bases not matched to a gene. The CDR3 loop spans 14 amino acids. Source study methods: Reference gene primer amplification yielded estimated nucleated cell counts. Here immunoSEQ multiplex PCR was the method, and the copy in TCRdb shows in-frame clones only, minus some. That table supplies the V and J calls and clone size; D and trimming were determined from the DNA. In the table there are about 81,000 clones, roughly 80% of which are singletons. The origin of this receptor is a human donor in a cohort sampled during active COVID-19. This sequence joins TRBV5-4 and TRBJ1-4; 10 bases line up with TRBD1. The source material was peripheral blood. The CDR3 reads CASSSGTGDEKLFF. For the CDR3, the DNA is TGTGCCAGCAGCTCCGGGACAGGGGACGAAAAACTGTTTTTT.